The sequence of this T cell receptor (beta chain) was determined in a study of T cell responses to AZD1222 COVID-19 vaccine. Study-level findings and limits: Most donors were white British and more were female, and clonal diversity was possibly underestimated. An increase in Spike-specific TCR breadth and depth was observed after two AZD1222 doses. Researchers took repertoire samples only after the peak T cell response had come.

Sequencing used immunoSEQ multiplex PCR; TCRdb keeps in-frame clones, though not all of them. The sample includes under 110,000 clones, just over 90% of them seen just once. Points on this clone: The antigen is unknown.

J gave up 12 bases and V 7 bases, and 14 bases lay outside the gene matches. The CDR3 is 14 amino acids. Per germline, CDR1 MNHEY and CDR2 SVGAGI. The sample consisted of peripheral blood, taken on day 0 of AZD1222 vaccination. The J gene is TRBJ2-1, the V gene TRBV6-5; 8 bases map to TRBD1. The clonotype comes from an adult in good health. The CDR3 sequence: CASTPDRDRGRQFF. CDR3 nucleotides: TGTGCCAGCACCCCGGACAGGGATAGGGGAAGGCAGTTCTTC.